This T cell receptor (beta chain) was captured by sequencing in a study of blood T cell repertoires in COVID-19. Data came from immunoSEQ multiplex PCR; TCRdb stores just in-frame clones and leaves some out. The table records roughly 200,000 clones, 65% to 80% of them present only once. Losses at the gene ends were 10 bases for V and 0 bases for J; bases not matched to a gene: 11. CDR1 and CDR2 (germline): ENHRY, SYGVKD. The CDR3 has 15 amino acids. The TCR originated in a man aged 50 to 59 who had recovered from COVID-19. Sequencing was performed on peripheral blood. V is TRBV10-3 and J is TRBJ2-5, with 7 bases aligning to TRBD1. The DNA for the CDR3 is TGTGCCACCTCGATGAAGACAGGGAACCAAGAGACCCAGTACTTC. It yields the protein CATSMKTGNQETQYF.